The rows below give T cell receptor beta chains drawn from one sample of a study of human T cells and chemical hapten exposure. TCRdb processed the RACE reads anew with MiXCR; each CDR3 protein has one entry. The sample shows over 30,000 distinct CDR3 sequences, less than 9% of them seen only once. The specimen was whole blood, collected in connection with sensitization to the hapten diphenylcyclopropenone (DPC). Source of these receptors: a woman between 45 and 65 years old with alopecia areata. Some clones in this sample may be carry-over from other donors' samples. Both conserved end residues are part of each CDR3. Each record gives: clone size, J gene, V gene, D gene, CDR3 protein, CDR3 DNA. A D gene is named only where the DNA matches it firmly. Clone size is given for some rows only: seen once, a few or many times, or a class if the clone is expanded.

many,TRBJ1-5,TRBV24-1,-,CATSDPLTNQPQHF,TGTGCCACCAGTGATCCTCTTACCAATCAGCCCCAGCATTTT
many,TRBJ1-2,TRBV20-1,-,CSARRQPANYGYTF,TGCAGTGCTAGAAGGCAGCCAGCTAACTATGGCTACACCTTC
few,TRBJ2-2,TRBV3-1,TRBD2,CASSPRLAGPNTGELFF,TGTGCCAGCAGCCCGAGGCTAGCGGGACCGAACACCGGGGAGCTGTTTTTT
-,TRBJ2-7,TRBV28,-,CASSISGTEQYF,TGTGCCAGCAGTATTTCAGGGACCGAGCAGTACTTC
many,TRBJ2-7,TRBV29-1,TRBD1,CSVSAGTAHNYEQYF,TGCAGCGTTTCGGCCGGGACAGCCCACAACTACGAGCAGTACTTC
many,TRBJ2-2,TRBV7-2,TRBD2,CASLLAGARTGELFF,TGTGCCAGCCTCCTAGCGGGAGCCCGCACCGGGGAGCTGTTTTTT
many,TRBJ1-5,TRBV7-6,-,CASSLEAARGNQPQHF,TGTGCCAGCAGCTTAGAGGCGGCCAGGGGTAATCAGCCCCAGCATTTT
-,TRBJ2-1,TRBV7-3,-,CASSFPGMNEQFF,TGTGCCAGCAGCTTCCCGGGTATGAATGAGCAGTTCTTC
-,TRBJ1-2,TRBV18,-,CASSPPGAESYGYTF,TGTGCCAGCTCACCACCCGGGGCCGAGTCGTATGGCTACACCTTC
many,TRBJ2-5,TRBV20-1,-,CSARILKAAVQETQYF,TGCAGTGCTAGGATACTCAAAGCGGCGGTTCAAGAGACCCAGTACTTC
many,TRBJ1-1,TRBV7-3,TRBD1,CASSPGQGQEAFF,TGTGCCAGCAGCCCCGGACAGGGCCAAGAAGCTTTCTTT
-,TRBJ2-1,TRBV7-9,-,CASSLRAGLGSYNEQFF,TGTGCCAGCAGCTTAAGGGCAGGGCTTGGCTCCTACAATGAGCAGTTCTTC
many,TRBJ2-1,TRBV1,-,CTSSQVTRFEGTDNEQFF,TGCACCAGCAGCCAAGTAACCCGATTCGAGGGAACGGACAATGAGCAGTTCTTC
few,TRBJ1-1,TRBV29-1,TRBD1,CSVFRQGIMNTEAFF,TGCAGCGTTTTTCGACAGGGAATCATGAACACTGAAGCTTTCTTT
many,TRBJ2-2,TRBV10-2,-,CASSGTGRTGELFF,TGCGCCAGCAGTGGAACAGGGAGGACCGGGGAGCTGTTTTTT
few,TRBJ2-7,TRBV7-8,-,CASSLERGLAGLPYEQYF,TGTGCCAGCAGCTTAGAGAGGGGGCTAGCGGGTTTACCCTACGAGCAGTACTTC
many,TRBJ2-7,TRBV5-1,TRBD1,CASSTSTGSSYEQYF,TGCGCCAGCAGCACCTCGACAGGGTCCTCCTACGAGCAGTACTTC
-,TRBJ1-5,TRBV5-5,-,CASSSIRGDGQPQHF,TGTGCCAGCAGTTCGATAAGGGGGGACGGTCAGCCCCAGCATTTT
many,TRBJ2-1,TRBV11-2,TRBD2,CASSTGRILAGNAYNEQFF,TGTGCCAGCAGCACCGGACGGATTCTAGCGGGAAACGCCTACAATGAGCAGTTCTTC
many,TRBJ1-2,TRBV20-1,TRBD1,CSVTDRDDYGYTF,TGCAGTGTCACGGACAGGGACGACTATGGCTACACCTTC
many,TRBJ1-1,TRBV11-2,-,CASTTPGQNTEAFF,TGTGCCAGCACCACGCCGGGACAGAACACTGAAGCTTTCTTT
-,TRBJ1-5,TRBV3-1,-,CASSQEGTLNQPQHF,TGTGCCAGCAGCCAAGAAGGAACCCTTAATCAGCCCCAGCATTTT
many,TRBJ1-1,TRBV11-3,-,CASSSGFSGTEAFF,TGTGCCAGCAGCTCAGGGTTCTCGGGGACTGAAGCTTTCTTT
many,TRBJ2-3,TRBV5-1,-,CASSLADLGPDTQYF,TGCGCCAGCAGCTTGGCCGACTTGGGCCCAGATACGCAGTATTTT
-,TRBJ1-1,TRBV7-2,-,CASSSDIYRMAFF,TGTGCCAGCAGCTCGGACATCTATAGGATGGCTTTCTTT
once,TRBJ2-3,TRBV12-3/TRBV12-4,-,CASSFTLDTQYF,TGTGCCAGCAGTTTCACGCTAGATACGCAGTATTTT
-,TRBJ2-3,TRBV15,-,CATSRSPGSADTQYF,TGTGCCACCAGCAGATCCCCCGGGAGCGCAGATACGCAGTATTTT
few,TRBJ1-4,TRBV7-2,-,CASSVGPATNEKLFF,TGTGCCAGCAGCGTGGGCCCAGCAACTAATGAAAAACTGTTTTTT
-,TRBJ1-2,TRBV5-1,-,CASKAAGKGYGYTF,TGCGCCAGCAAGGCGGCGGGCAAGGGGTATGGCTACACCTTC
few,TRBJ2-5,TRBV7-3,-,CASSPGRSDGRGFETQYF,TGTGCCAGCAGCCCCGGACGATCTGATGGTAGGGGCTTCGAGACCCAGTACTTC
-,TRBJ2-1,TRBV20-1,TRBD2,CSATSGYDNEQFF,TGCAGTGCGACTAGCGGGTACGACAATGAGCAGTTCTTC
medium-sized,TRBJ2-7,TRBV11-2,-,CASSPRFVYEQYF,TGTGCCAGCAGCCCGCGTTTTGTCTACGAGCAGTACTTC
-,TRBJ1-5,TRBV5-4,-,CASSFAGKPQHF,TGTGCCAGCAGCTTCGCGGGCAAGCCCCAGCATTTT
many,TRBJ1-3,TRBV24-1,-,CATSDFPGHYGNTIYF,TGTGCCACCAGTGATTTCCCGGGGCACTACGGAAACACCATATATTTT
many,TRBJ2-3,TRBV20-1,-,CSARDSSTDTQYF,TGCAGTGCTAGGGACAGTAGCACAGATACGCAGTATTTT
many,TRBJ1-1,TRBV3-1,TRBD1,CASRVGQGVTEAFF,TGTGCCAGCAGGGTAGGACAGGGTGTCACTGAAGCTTTCTTT
few,TRBJ1-2,TRBV27,-,CASSLRRHYGYTF,TGTGCCAGCAGTTTAAGGCGGCACTATGGCTACACCTTC
many,TRBJ2-2,TRBV5-1,-,CASSGGGANTGELFF,TGCGCCAGCAGCGGAGGGGGCGCGAACACCGGGGAGCTGTTTTTT
few,TRBJ2-1,TRBV27,-,CASSPSVYNEQFF,TGTGCCAGCAGTCCTAGCGTCTACAATGAGCAGTTCTTC
many,TRBJ1-4,TRBV7-2,-,CASSPHPRGSTNEKLFF,TGTGCCAGCAGCCCCCACCCAAGAGGGTCAACTAATGAAAAACTGTTTTTT
many,TRBJ1-1,TRBV5-6,-,CASSRSMNTEAFF,TGTGCCAGCAGCCGCAGCATGAACACTGAAGCTTTCTTT
-,TRBJ2-3,TRBV5-6,TRBD1,CASSFRTGARTDTQYF,TGTGCCAGCAGCTTCAGGACAGGGGCGCGGACAGATACGCAGTATTTT
many,TRBJ1-5,TRBV30,TRBD1,CAWSWTGDVQPQHF,TGTGCCTGGAGTTGGACAGGGGACGTCCAGCCCCAGCATTTT
-,TRBJ2-3,TRBV6-6,-,CASSSTGFGTDTQYF,TGTGCCAGCAGTTCCACAGGGTTCGGCACAGATACGCAGTATTTT
many,TRBJ2-7,TRBV11-2,-,CASSLSGALSTYEQYF,TGTGCCAGCAGCTTATCGGGAGCGCTTTCAACCTACGAGCAGTACTTC
many,TRBJ2-1,TRBV6-2/TRBV6-3,TRBD2,CASSYQLAVGNEQFF,TGTGCCAGCAGTTACCAACTAGCGGTCGGGAATGAGCAGTTCTTC
many,TRBJ1-1,TRBV20-1,-,CSARDYSTEAFF,TGCAGTGCTAGAGACTACTCTACTGAAGCTTTCTTT
many,TRBJ2-5,TRBV14,-,CASSPGWREETQYF,TGTGCCAGCAGCCCTGGATGGAGAGAAGAGACCCAGTACTTC